This TCR beta chain was sequenced for a study of Ad26.COV2.S vaccination and SARS-CoV-2 variants. The data were produced by immunoSEQ multiplex PCR, yet TCRdb's version contains in-frame clones alone and is incomplete. The sample records about 350,000 clones, roughly 89% being singletons. The CDR3 covers 18 residues. Trimming left V 1 base short and J 0 bases short, with 13 bases between. The V gene's germline CDR1 is LNHNV and CDR2 YYDKDF (reference sequence). The treatment denotes: approximately 18 received Ad26.COV2.S at low or high dose, single or two shots; about 5 received placebo; per-sample allocation not given. Material that was analyzed had been drawn on day 63 after the first vaccine or placebo injection. Study results and limitations: Ad26.COV2.S recipients had broader spike-specific TCRs (P = 0.0014).

To note about this clone: Its antigen is currently unknown.

This sequence was found in a person aged 18-60 years who received the Ad26.COV2.S COVID-19 vaccine or a placebo. This material consisted of peripheral blood, taken in a trial of Ad26.COV2.S vaccine versus placebo. The chain employs TRBV15 and TRBJ2-6; D could derive from TRBD1 or TRBD2 (5 bases each). The CDR3 region is CATSRGGILDSGANVLTF. DNA of the CDR3: TGTGCCACCAGCAGAGGGGGGATACTGGACTCTGGGGCCAACGTCCTGACTTTC.